This TCR beta chain was retrieved from a study of T cell repertoires in cytomegalovirus infection. On the study more broadly: The study used recently identified HLA-C-restricted and well-studied HLA-B-restricted CMV epitopes. It was the public TCR beta signatures that indicated both CMV infection and matching HLA type. Study results and caveats: Pooled public TCR beta family frequency picked out CMV carriers with the relevant HLA.

V shed 7 bases and J shed 2 bases, with 17 bases lying between them. The length of the CDR3 is 15 residues. Germline CDR1 reads LNHDA; CDR2 reads SQIVND (reference sequence). TCRdb used MiXCR to reprocess the reads, holding one entry per CDR3 protein. This table has some 940,000 distinct CDR3 sequences, around 30% appearing once. Comment on this clonotype: Its antigen is not known.

This material consisted of cultured CD8+ T cells from PBMCs, taken from culture after CMV antigen stimulation. The chain uses TRBV19 and TRBJ1-2; a possible D gene is TRBD1 (5 bases). This receptor was obtained from a human donor in good health (CMV status not recorded). Some clones in this sample may be carry-over from other donors' samples. The CDR3 loop reads CASTPWSGLNYGYTF. The CDR3 nucleotides read TGTGCCAGTACGCCTTGGTCGGGGCTCAACTATGGCTACACCTTC.